These 15 T cell receptor beta chains came from one sample sequenced in a study of blood T cells in healthy people across ages. Next came a second PCR, run for about 6 to 11 cycles, which used a sample-barcoded 5' primer along with a J-beta primer mix. MiXCR, applied by TCRdb to the 5' RACE reads, yields one record per CDR3 protein. The sample holds 1.5 million to 2 million distinct CDR3 sequences, roughly 27% seen once. The sample was blood. All receptors derive from a woman aged 30 to 39 in good health.

This rearrangement joins TRBV5-6 to TRBJ1-1; TRBD1 is a possible D gene (5 bases). The germline V gene has CDR1 SGHDT and CDR2 YYEEEE. Trimming left V 0 bases short and J 0 bases short, with 12 bases between. The CDR3 loop spans 16 amino acids. The CDR3 is CASSLGTGTVNTEAFF. The DNA of the CDR3 is TGTGCCAGCAGCTTGGGGACGGGGACGGTGAACACTGAAGCTTTCTTT.

This clonotype has only a few counts. The J gene is TRBJ2-7, the V gene TRBV30; 12 positions agree with TRBD1. Germline CDR1 is GTSNPN and CDR2 is SVGIG (reference sequence). The CDR3 consists of 14 residues. V lost 3 bases, J lost 5 bases, and 5 bases stayed unmatched. CDR3 loop: CAWSEGQGANEQYF. The DNA of the CDR3 is TGTGCCTGGAGCGAGGGACAGGGGGCGAACGAGCAGTACTTC.

This clonotype was counted only a few times. The chain employs TRBV24-1 and TRBJ2-3; D assignment may be TRBD1 or TRBD2 (5 bases each). There are 13 residues in the CDR3. V lost 9 bases and J lost 2, with 11 bases in between. Germline CDR1 reads KGHDR; CDR2 reads SFDVKD. CDR3 nucleotide sequence: TGTGCCACCGAGGGGCAGAACACAGATACGCAGTATTTT. This sequence encodes CATEGQNTDTQYF.

The CDR3 here is CSVRQGYYGYTF. CDR3 nucleotides: TGCAGCGTTCGACAGGGGTACTATGGCTACACCTTC. The rearrangement joins TRBV29-1 to TRBJ1-2; 8 nucleotides match TRBD1. The CDR3 length is 12 residues. The ends lost 5 bases at V and 3 bases at J; junction bases unmatched: 2. Germline V lookup: CDR1 SQVTM, CDR2 ANQGSEA.

Concerning this clonotype: Mismatch with germline at one junction end may stem from a read error. The CDR3 sequence: CASSLVSGTEAFF. CDR3 bases: TGTGCCAGCAGTTTAGTGAGTGGCACTGAAGCTTTCTTT. V and J are TRBV5-1 and TRBJ1-1; unclear D gene. Germline CDR1 is SGHRS and CDR2 is YFSETQ. This CDR3 is built from 13 residues.

This clonotype was recorded many times. The chain carries TRBV12-3 or TRBV12-4 and TRBJ2-4; 8 bases are shared with TRBD1. The CDR3 spans 17 residues. The V and J ends lost 2 bases and 1 base, in that order; junction bases with no gene match: 7. This CDR3 is CASSLTRTGRAKNIQYF. The CDR3 DNA reads TGTGCCAGCAGTTTAACGAGGACAGGGAGGGCCAAAAACATTCAGTACTTC.

This clonotype showed up just a few times. The V and J genes are TRBV27 and TRBJ1-5, with 7 bases aligning to TRBD1. From germline, CDR1 is MNHEY and CDR2 SMNVEV (reference sequence). This CDR3 is 15 amino acids long. Germline trimming cut 2 bases from V and 5 bases from J; bases unmatched to any gene: 6. The CDR3 is CASSLSQGGHQPQHF. The CDR3 region has the DNA TGTGCCAGCAGTTTAAGTCAGGGGGGGCATCAGCCCCAGCATTTT.

This clonotype has just a few counts. The chain has TRBV12-3 or TRBV12-4 and TRBJ2-2; D is uncertain. Trimming shortened V by 2 bases and J by 2 bases, and 9 bases separated the two germline ends. This CDR3 region has 15 residues. The CDR3 spells CASSLPGSNTGELFF. CDR3 coding DNA: TGTGCCAGCAGTTTACCCGGCAGTAACACCGGGGAGCTGTTTTTT.

The J gene is TRBJ2-1, the V gene TRBV20-1; 9 nucleotides agree with TRBD2. CDR3 size: 15 residues. With V trimmed by 5 bases and J by 7 bases, 12 bases remained unmatched. Germline CDR1 reads DFQATT; CDR2 reads SNEGSKA (reference sequence). The CDR3 region is CSAGASAGGHNEQFF. The CDR3 DNA reads as TGCAGTGCTGGAGCCTCGGCGGGGGGGCATAATGAGCAGTTCTTC.

This chain joins TRBV20-1 and TRBJ2-5, with 7 positions matching TRBD2. CDR3 length: 14 residues. The ends lost 8 bases at V and 5 bases at J; junction bases unmatched: 14. CDR1 DFQATT and CDR2 SNEGSKA come from the germline V gene (reference sequence). Here the CDR3 DNA reads TGCAGTCTATATGACCCGGGGGAGGGGGAGACCCAGTACTTC. Its protein product is CSLYDPGEGETQYF.

The table lists this clonotype with many counts. V and J are TRBV20-1 and TRBJ2-1; no definite D call. This CDR3 spans 13 amino acids. The V end was cut by 3 bases, the J end by 7 bases, with 13 bases between. Germline values: CDR1 DFQATT, CDR2 SNEGSKA (reference sequence). The CDR3 protein is CSASLDQLNEQFF. The DNA of the CDR3 is TGCAGTGCTAGTCTTGACCAGCTGAATGAGCAGTTCTTC.

The chain employs TRBV24-1 and TRBJ2-2; D gene uncertain. CDR3 length: 13 residues. CDR1 and CDR2 (germline): KGHDR, SFDVKD. Trimming removed 6 bases from V and 1 base from J, with 5 bases in between. The CDR3 here is CATSPMNTGELFF. The CDR3 bases are TGTGCCACCAGTCCCATGAACACCGGGGAGCTGTTTTTT.

This clonotype was seen more than once but under ten times. V usage is TRBV28 and J usage is TRBJ2-1; D is tentatively TRBD1 or TRBD2 (6 bases each). The CDR3 consists of 16 residues. V lost 7 bases and J 0 bases, leaving 16 bases between the germline ends. Germline V gives CDR1 MDHEN, CDR2 SYDVKM. The CDR3 nucleotides are TGTGCCAGCACCTCCGGGGGCGGGGTCTCCTACAATGAGCAGTTCTTC. It encodes CASTSGGGVSYNEQFF.

V usage is TRBV6-2 or TRBV6-3 and J usage is TRBJ2-3; D remains ambiguous. CDR1 and CDR2 (germline): MNHEY, SVGEGT. V dropped 2 bases and J dropped 0 bases, with 9 bases sitting between them. The CDR3 is made up of 15 amino acids. The CDR3 nucleotides are TGTGCCAGCAGTTACGAGGCTACTAGCACAGATACGCAGTATTTT. Translation gives CASSYEATSTDTQYF.

This clonotype came up a few times. The chain combines TRBV11-2 with TRBJ1-2; 8 bases are a match to TRBD1. The germline gives CDR1 SGHAT, CDR2 FQNNGV. The CDR3 sequence is 14 residues long. Unmatched junction bases numbered 10, after V lost 7 bases and J lost 6 bases. CDR3 nucleotides: TGTGCCAGCACCACAGGACAGGGAAGGAATGGCTACACCTTC. Translating it yields CASTTGQGRNGYTF.